Presented here are 13 T cell receptor beta chains from one specimen sequenced in a study of T cell changes during pregnancy in multiple sclerosis. Clones were read by immunoSEQ multiplex PCR, and TCRdb kept only the in-frame ones, dropping some. The table has approximately 26,000 clones, 89% seen once. The specimen comprised CD4+ T cells from peripheral blood mononuclear cells, sampled in the second trimester of pregnancy. The receptors stem from a female donor with multiple sclerosis, enrolled in a pregnancy study.

The V gene is TRBV14, the J gene TRBJ1-2; D gene unclear. CDR3 size: 13 residues. CDR1 is SGHDN, CDR2 FVKESK, per germline. Trimming cost V 1 base and J 4 bases, with 7 bases left between them. CDR3 DNA sequence: TGTGCCAGCAGCCAAGGACAAGGCTATGGCTACACCTTC. This sequence encodes CASSQGQGYGYTF. The full variable domain, with the rest looked up from reference TRBV14 and TRBJ1-2, is EAGVTQFPSHSVIEKGQTVTLRCDPISGHDNLYWYRRVMGKEIKFLLHFVKESKQDESGMPNNRFLAERTGGTYSTLKVQPAELEDSGVYFCASSQGQGYGYTFGSGTRLTVV.

The gene calls are TRBV7-2 and TRBJ2-7, with D possibly TRBD2 on 5 matching bases. V was trimmed by 4 bases and J by 5 bases, leaving 18 bases between them. This CDR3 has 15 residues. Germline lookup yields CDR1 SGHTA and CDR2 FQGNSA. The CDR3 DNA follows: TGTGCCAGCAGCTCGTATGGGTTGGAAGCGGACGAGCAGTACTTC. The encoded protein is CASSSYGLEADEQYF.

V usage is TRBV10-2 and J usage is TRBJ1-4, with D maybe TRBD1 (5 bases). The V gene's germline CDR1 is WSHSY and CDR2 SAAADI. V lost 5 bases and J 6 bases, leaving 10 bases between the germline ends. The CDR3 spans 13 residues. The CDR3 nucleotides read TGCGCCAGCAGTACAGGTTCCGATGAAAAACTGTTTTTT. It codes for CASSTGSDEKLFF.

As regards this clone: The junction does not match germline at one end; this may be a read error. The chain couples TRBV5-1 to TRBJ2-1; a weak D match, TRBD2 (6 bases). In germline, CDR1 is SGHRS, CDR2 YFSETQ. This CDR3 is 16 amino acids long. DNA for the CDR3: TGCGCCAGCGGCTTCTCCTGGGGTGGGACTTACAATGAGCAGTTCTTC. It yields the protein CASGFSWGGTYNEQFF.

The sample holds a few counts of this clone. This chain uses TRBV28 with TRBJ1-5; D unclear. CDR1 MDHEN and CDR2 SYDVKM come from the germline V gene. V was shortened by 11 bases and J by 2 bases, with 22 bases between the two germline ends. CDR3 length: 16 amino acids. In DNA, the CDR3 is TGTGCCGCCACAGCGGAGGATGGGTCTCGCAATCAGCCCCAGCATTTT. Translated: CAATAEDGSRNQPQHF.

This clone was observed a single time. J is TRBJ2-7 and V is TRBV5-6; possible D gene TRBD2, 6 bases. V lost 3 bases to trimming and J lost 6 bases, with 16 bases between them. The CDR3 spans 14 residues. Germline CDR1 is SGHDT and CDR2 is YYEEEE. The chain's CDR3 is CASSSPGLSGEQYF. The CDR3 DNA follows: TGTGCCAGCAGCTCTCCGGGACTCTCGGGCGAGCAGTACTTC.

The chain employs TRBV2 and TRBJ2-4; possibly TRBD2 for D (5 bases). CDR3 length equals 13 residues. Germline V CDR1 and CDR2: SNHLY, FYNNEI. The V and J ends lost 6 bases and 5 bases respectively, with 11 bases between them. The CDR3 loop reads CASSETTQNIQYF. In DNA, the CDR3 is TGTGCCAGCAGCGAGACTACCCAAAACATTCAGTACTTC.

V is TRBV30 and J is TRBJ1-6, with D uncertain. The V gene lost 1 base and the J gene lost 5 bases, with 6 bases spanning the gap. The CDR3 is 13 residues long. Germline CDR1 reads GTSNPN; CDR2 reads SVGIG (reference sequence). The CDR3 region has the DNA TGTGCCTGGAGTGAAATAGATAATTCACCCCTCCACTTT. It is translated as CAWSEIDNSPLHF.

CDR3 amino acids: CASSFGGGGETQYF. The DNA for the CDR3 is TGCGCCAGCAGCTTCGGGGGGGGCGGTGAGACCCAGTACTTC. This chain connects TRBV5-1 to TRBJ2-5; TRBD2 agrees at 8 bases. The V gene's germline CDR1 is SGHRS and CDR2 YFSETQ. V dropped 2 bases and J dropped 5; count of bases not matched to a gene: 5. The CDR3 totals 14 residues.

This chain joins TRBV2 and TRBJ2-3, with D possibly TRBD2 on 5 matching bases. Germline assignment: CDR1 SNHLY and CDR2 FYNNEI. The CDR3 is 14 amino acids. The V gene lost 4 bases and the J gene lost 5 bases, with 13 bases spanning the gap. In nucleotides, the CDR3 is TGTGCCAGCAGTGTTGGAACTAGTCGAGATACGCAGTATTTT. Translation gives CASSVGTSRDTQYF.

The chain joins TRBV5-1 to TRBJ2-7; 8 positions agree with TRBD1. The germline gives CDR1 SGHRS, CDR2 YFSETQ. The CDR3 spans 14 residues. V was pared by 1 base and J by 2 bases, with 2 bases of the junction left unmatched. The CDR3 sequence is CASSLTGGTYEQYF. The CDR3 region has the DNA TGCGCCAGCAGCTTGACAGGGGGGACCTACGAGCAGTACTTC. Filled out from reference TRBV5-1 and TRBJ2-7, the complete variable domain reads KAGVTQTPRYLIKTRGQQVTLSCSPISGHRSVSWYQQTPGQGLQFLFEYFSETQRNKGNFPGRFSGRQFSNSRSEMNVSTLELGDSALYLCASSLTGGTYEQYFGPGTRLTVT.

The genes are TRBV5-4 and TRBJ2-5, with 10 bases aligning to TRBD2. This CDR3 spans 14 amino acids. Losses at the gene ends were 2 bases for V and 5 bases for J; bases not matched to a gene: 3. Germline CDR1 and CDR2: SGHNT and YYREEE (reference sequence). This CDR3 is CASSLAGGLETQYF. The CDR3 DNA sequence: TGTGCCAGCAGCTTAGCGGGGGGGCTGGAGACCCAGTACTTC.

The chain employs TRBV30 and TRBJ1-2, with D maybe TRBD1 (5 bases). This CDR3 spans 14 amino acids. V lost 4 bases, J lost 4 bases, and 16 bases lay in between. Germline V gene sequence: CDR1 GTSNPN, CDR2 SVGIG (reference sequence). CDR3 nucleotides: TGTGCCTGGAACCCCGACAGAGACTTCTATGGCTACACCTTC. Amino acid sequence: CAWNPDRDFYGYTF.